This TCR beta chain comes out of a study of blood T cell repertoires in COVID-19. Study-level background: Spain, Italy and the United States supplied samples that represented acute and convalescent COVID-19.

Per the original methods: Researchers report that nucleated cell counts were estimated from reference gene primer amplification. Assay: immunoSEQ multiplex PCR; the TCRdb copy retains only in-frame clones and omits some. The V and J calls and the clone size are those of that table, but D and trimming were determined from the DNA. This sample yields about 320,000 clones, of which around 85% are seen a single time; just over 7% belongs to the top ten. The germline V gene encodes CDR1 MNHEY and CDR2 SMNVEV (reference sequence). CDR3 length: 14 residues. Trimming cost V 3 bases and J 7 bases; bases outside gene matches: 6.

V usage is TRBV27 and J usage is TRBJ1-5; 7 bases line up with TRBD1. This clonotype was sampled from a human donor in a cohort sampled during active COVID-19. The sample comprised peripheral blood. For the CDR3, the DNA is TGTGCCAGCAGTTTGAGACAGGGTCGACAGCCCCAGCATTTT. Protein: CASSLRQGRQPQHF.